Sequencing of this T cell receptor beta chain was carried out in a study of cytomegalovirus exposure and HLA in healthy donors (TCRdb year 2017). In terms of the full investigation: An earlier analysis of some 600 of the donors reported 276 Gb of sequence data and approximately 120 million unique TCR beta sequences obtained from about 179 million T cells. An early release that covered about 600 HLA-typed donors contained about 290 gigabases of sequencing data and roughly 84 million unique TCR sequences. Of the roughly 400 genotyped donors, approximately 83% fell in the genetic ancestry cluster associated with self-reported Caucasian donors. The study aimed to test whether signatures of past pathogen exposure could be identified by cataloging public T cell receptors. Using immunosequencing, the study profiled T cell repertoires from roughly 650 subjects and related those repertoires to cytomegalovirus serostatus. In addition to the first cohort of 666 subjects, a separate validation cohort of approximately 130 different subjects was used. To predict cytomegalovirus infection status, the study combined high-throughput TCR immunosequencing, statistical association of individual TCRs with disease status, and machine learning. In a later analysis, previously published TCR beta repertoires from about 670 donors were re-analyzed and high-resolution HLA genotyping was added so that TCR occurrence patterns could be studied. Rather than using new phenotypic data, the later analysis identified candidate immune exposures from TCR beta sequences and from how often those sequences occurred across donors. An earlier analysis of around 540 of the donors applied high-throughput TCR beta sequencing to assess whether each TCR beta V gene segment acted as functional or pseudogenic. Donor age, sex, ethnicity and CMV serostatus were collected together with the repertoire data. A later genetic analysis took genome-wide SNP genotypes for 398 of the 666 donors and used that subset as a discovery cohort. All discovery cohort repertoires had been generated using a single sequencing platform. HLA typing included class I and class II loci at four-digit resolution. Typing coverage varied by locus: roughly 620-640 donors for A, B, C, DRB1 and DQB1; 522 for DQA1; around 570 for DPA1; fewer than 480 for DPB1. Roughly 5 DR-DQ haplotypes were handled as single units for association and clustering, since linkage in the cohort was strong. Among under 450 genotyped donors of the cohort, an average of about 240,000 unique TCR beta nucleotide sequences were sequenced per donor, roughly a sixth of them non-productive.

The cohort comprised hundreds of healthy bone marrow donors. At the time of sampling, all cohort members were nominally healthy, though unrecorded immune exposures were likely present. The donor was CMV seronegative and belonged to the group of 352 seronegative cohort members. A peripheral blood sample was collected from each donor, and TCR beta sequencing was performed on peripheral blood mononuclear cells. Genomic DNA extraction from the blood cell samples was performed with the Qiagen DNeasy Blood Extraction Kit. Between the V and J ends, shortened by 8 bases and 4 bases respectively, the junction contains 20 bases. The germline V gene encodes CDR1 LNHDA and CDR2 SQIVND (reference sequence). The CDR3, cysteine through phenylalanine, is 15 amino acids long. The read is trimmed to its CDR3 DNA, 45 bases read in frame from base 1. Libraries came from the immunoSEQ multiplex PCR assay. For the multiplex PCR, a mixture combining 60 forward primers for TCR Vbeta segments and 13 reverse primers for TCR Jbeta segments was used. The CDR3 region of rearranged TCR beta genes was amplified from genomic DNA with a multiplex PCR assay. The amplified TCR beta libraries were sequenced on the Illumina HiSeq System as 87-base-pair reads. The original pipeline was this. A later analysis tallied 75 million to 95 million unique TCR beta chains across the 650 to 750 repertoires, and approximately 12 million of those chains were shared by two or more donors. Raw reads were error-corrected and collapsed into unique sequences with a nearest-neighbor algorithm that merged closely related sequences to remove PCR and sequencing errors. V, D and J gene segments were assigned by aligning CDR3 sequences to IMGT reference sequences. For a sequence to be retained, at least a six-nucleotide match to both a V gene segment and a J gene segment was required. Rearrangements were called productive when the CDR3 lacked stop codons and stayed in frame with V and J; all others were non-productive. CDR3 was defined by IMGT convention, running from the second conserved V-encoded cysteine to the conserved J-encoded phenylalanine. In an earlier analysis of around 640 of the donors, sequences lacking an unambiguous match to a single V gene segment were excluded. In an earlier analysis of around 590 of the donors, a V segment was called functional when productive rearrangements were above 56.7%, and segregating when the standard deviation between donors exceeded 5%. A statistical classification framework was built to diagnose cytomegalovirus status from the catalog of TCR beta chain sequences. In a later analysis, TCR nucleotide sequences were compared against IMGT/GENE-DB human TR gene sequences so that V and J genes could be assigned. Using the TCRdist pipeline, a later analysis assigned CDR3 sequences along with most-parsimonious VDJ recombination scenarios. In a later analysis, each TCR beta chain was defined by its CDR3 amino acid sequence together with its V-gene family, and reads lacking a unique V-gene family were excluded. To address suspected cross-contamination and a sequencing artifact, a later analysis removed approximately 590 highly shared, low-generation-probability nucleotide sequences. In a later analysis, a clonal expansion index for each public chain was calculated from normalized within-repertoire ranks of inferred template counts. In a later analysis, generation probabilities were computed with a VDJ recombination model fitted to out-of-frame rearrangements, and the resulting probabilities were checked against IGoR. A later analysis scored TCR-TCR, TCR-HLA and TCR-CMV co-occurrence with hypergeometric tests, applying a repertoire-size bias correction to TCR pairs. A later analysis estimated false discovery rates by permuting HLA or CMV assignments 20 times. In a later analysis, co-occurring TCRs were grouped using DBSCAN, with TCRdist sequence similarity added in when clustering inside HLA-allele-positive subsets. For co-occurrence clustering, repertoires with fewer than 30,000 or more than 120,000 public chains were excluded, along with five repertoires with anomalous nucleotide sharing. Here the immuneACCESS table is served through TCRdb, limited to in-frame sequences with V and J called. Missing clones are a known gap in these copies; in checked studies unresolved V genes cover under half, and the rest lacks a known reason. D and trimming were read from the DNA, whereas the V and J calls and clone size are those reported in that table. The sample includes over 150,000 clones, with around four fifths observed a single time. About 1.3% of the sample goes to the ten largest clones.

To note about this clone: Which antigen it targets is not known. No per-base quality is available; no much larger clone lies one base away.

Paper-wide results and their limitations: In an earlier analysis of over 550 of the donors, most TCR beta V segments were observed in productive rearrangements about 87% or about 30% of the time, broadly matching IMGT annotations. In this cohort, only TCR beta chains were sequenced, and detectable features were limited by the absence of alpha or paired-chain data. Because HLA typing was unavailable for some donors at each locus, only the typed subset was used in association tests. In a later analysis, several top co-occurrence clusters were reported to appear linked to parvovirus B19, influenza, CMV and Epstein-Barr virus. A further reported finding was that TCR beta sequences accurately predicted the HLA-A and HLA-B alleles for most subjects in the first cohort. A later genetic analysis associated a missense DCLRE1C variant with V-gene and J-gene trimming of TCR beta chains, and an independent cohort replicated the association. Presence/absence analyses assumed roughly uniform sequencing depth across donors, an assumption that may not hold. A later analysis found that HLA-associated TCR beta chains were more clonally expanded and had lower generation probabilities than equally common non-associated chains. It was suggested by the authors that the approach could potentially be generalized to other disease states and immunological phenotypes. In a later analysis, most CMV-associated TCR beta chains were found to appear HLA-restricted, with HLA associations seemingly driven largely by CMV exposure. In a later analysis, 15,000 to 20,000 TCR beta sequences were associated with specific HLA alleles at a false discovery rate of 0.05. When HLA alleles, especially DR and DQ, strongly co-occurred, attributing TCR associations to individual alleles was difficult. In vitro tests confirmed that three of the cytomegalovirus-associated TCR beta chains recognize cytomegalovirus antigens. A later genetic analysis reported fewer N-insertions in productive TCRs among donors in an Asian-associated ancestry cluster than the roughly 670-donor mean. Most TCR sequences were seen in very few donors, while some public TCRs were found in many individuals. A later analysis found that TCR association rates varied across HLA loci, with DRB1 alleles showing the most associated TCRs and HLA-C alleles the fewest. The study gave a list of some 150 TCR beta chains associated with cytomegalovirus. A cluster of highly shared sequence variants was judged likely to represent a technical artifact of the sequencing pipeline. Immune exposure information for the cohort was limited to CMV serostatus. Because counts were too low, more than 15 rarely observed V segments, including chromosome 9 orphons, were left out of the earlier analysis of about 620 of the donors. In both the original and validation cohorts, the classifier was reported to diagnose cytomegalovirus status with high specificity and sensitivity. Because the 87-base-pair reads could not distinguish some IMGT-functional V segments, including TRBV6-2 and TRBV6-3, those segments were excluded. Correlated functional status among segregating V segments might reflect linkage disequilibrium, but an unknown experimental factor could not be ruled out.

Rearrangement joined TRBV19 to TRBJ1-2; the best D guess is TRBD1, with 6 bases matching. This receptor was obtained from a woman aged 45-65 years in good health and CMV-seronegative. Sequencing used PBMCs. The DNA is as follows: TGTGCCAGTGCACAGGGTAGGGGTATCGGCTATGGCTACACCTTC. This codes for CASAQGRGIGYGYTF.